This T cell receptor (beta chain) originates from a study of blood T cell repertoires in COVID-19. Study as a whole: Samples representing acute and convalescent COVID-19 were sourced from the United States, Italy and Spain.

The table came from immunoSEQ multiplex PCR; TCRdb's copy has only in-frame clones and leaves some out. The sample has hundreds of thousands of clones, 75% to 85% seen once. This clone was recorded many times. Other DNA sequences in the same sample also yield this CDR3. The CDR3 is made up of 11 amino acids. V lost 2 bases, J lost 8 bases, and 3 bases lay in between. Sequences were obtained from peripheral blood. This TCR was sampled from a man aged 45 to 65 with active or convalescent COVID-19. The chain links TRBV12-3 or TRBV12-4 to TRBJ2-2; no clear D. The CDR3 nucleotides read TGTGCCAGCAGTTTATCTGGGGAGCTGTTTTTT. Translated, it gives CASSLSGELFF.